One sample yielded the 20 T cell receptor beta chains listed below, sequenced in a study of technical replicates of blood from a handful of donors. Only in-frame clones appear in the TCRdb table, and some are missing; sequencing was by immunoSEQ multiplex PCR. Altogether more than 75,000 clones are present, approximately 94% being singletons, with the ten largest covering around 0.37%. Sequencing input: T cells isolated from PBMCs. The receptors were sampled from a human donor in good health.

This chain connects TRBV7-2 to TRBJ2-5, with 10 bases identical to TRBD1. The J call is uncertain, as TRBJ2-7 better fits the DNA end. In germline, CDR1 is SGHTA, CDR2 FQGNSA. This CDR3 comprises 15 residues. Here the CDR3 reads CASSSAGTGDYEQYF. The CDR3 nucleotides are TGTGCCAGCAGCTCAGCCGGGACAGGGGACTACGAGCAGTACTTC.

The rearrangement joins TRBV4-1 to TRBJ1-1; D is uncertain. The CDR3 contains 14 residues. The V gene's germline CDR1 is MGHRA and CDR2 YSYEKL. With 2 bases removed from V and 1 base from J, the gap between germline ends came to 8 bases. The CDR3 sequence: CASSQHPENTEAFF. Here the CDR3 DNA reads TGCGCCAGCAGCCAACATCCAGAGAACACTGAAGCTTTCTTT.

As for this clone: Germline and junction disagree at one end, which may indicate a read error. The chain couples TRBV6-6 to TRBJ1-2; D call uncertain. The CDR3 loop spans 11 amino acids. Germline assignment: CDR1 MNHNY and CDR2 SVGAGI (reference sequence). CDR3 coding DNA: TGTGCCAGCAGTCTGAGGGAGGGAGTCGCCTTC. This gives the protein CASSLREGVAF.

J is TRBJ2-7 and V is TRBV27; 7 bases are shared with TRBD1. The germline gives CDR1 MNHEY, CDR2 SMNVEV (reference sequence). This CDR3 comprises 13 residues. V lost 6 bases and J lost 7; bases outside the gene matches: 9. This chain's CDR3 is CASSPRGPREQYF. DNA for the CDR3: TGTGCCAGCAGCCCAAGGGGGCCGAGGGAGCAGTACTTC.

The chain joins TRBV30 to TRBJ2-3; TRBD2 matches at 10 bases. CDR3 length equals 15 residues. The J segment lost 3 bases and the V segment lost 1 base, leaving 4 bases of the junction unmatched. Per the germline V gene, CDR1 is GTSNPN and CDR2 is SVGIG (reference sequence). The CDR3 loop reads CAWSEVAGGTDTQYF. In DNA, the CDR3 is TGTGCCTGGAGTGAGGTAGCGGGAGGAACAGATACGCAGTATTTT.

The chain recombines TRBV11-2 with TRBJ2-5, with 12 nucleotides matching TRBD2. Per the germline V gene, CDR1 is SGHAT and CDR2 is FQNNGV. J lost 1 base, V lost 8 bases, and 5 bases had no gene match. This CDR3 comprises 15 residues. CDR3 bases: TGTGCCAGCGGTTCTAGCGGGAGGGCCCAAGAGACCCAGTACTTC. This translates into CASGSSGRAQETQYF. Looking up the rest from reference TRBV11-2 and TRBJ2-5 gives the full variable domain: EAGVAQSPRYKIIEKRQSVAFWCNPISGHATLYWYQQILGQGPKLLIQFQNNGVVDDSQLPKDRFSAERLKGVDSTLKIQPAKLEDSAVYLCASGSSGRAQETQYFGPGTRLLVL.

CDR3 protein: CASSYSHRVGQETQYF. The CDR3 bases are TGTGCCAGCAGTTACTCACACAGGGTAGGCCAAGAGACCCAGTACTTC. The chain is built from TRBV6-5 and TRBJ2-5; the D gene is possibly TRBD1 (6 bases). Germline CDR1 MNHEY, CDR2 SVGAGI. Trimming took off 0 bases at V and 1 base at J, with 12 bases between the two ends. This CDR3 is 16 amino acids long.

This clone appeared once. The chain is built from TRBV7-7 and TRBJ2-1; tentative D call: TRBD2 (6 bases). The CDR3 totals 15 residues. From germline, CDR1 is SSHAT and CDR2 FNYEAQ (reference sequence). Trimming shortened V by 3 bases and J by 6 bases, and 15 bases separated the two germline ends. This CDR3 reads CASSLDGSWGNEQFF. CDR3 bases: TGTGCCAGCAGCTTGGACGGGAGCTGGGGCAATGAGCAGTTCTTC.

The rearrangement uses TRBV19 and TRBJ2-7; D is possibly TRBD1 (6 bases). Trimming took 7 bases from V and 6 from J, leaving 22 bases between them. This CDR3 is built from 15 residues. The germline CDR1 and CDR2 sequences are LNHDA and SQIVND (reference sequence). The CDR3 bases are TGTGCCAGTAAGATTACGGTGGGGGCTCGAGGCGAGCAGTACTTC. Protein: CASKITVGARGEQYF.

The chain employs TRBV7-9 and TRBJ1-4; TRBD1 matches at 9 bases. The germline V gene has CDR1 SEHNR and CDR2 FQNEAQ (reference sequence). J lost 5 bases, V lost 5 bases, and 0 bases had no gene match. The CDR3 runs 13 residues. Written as DNA, the CDR3 is TGTGCCAGCAGCGGACAGGGGAATGAAAAACTGTTTTTT. Encoded protein: CASSGQGNEKLFF.

The V call is TRBV25-1, the J call TRBJ2-5; D is possibly TRBD2 (6 bases). Germline V gene sequence: CDR1 MGHDK, CDR2 SYGVNS. This CDR3 region has 14 residues. The ends were cut back, 1 base at V and 9 bases at J, with 15 bases in the middle. Written as DNA, the CDR3 is TGTGCCAGCAGTGAATCCGGGGGAACCGTGGCCCAGTACTTC. Encoded protein: CASSESGGTVAQYF.

The chain has TRBV7-2 and TRBJ2-5, with 9 bases lining up with TRBD2. This CDR3 contains 14 residues. Germline V gives CDR1 SGHTA, CDR2 FQGNSA. Trimming at V came to 5 bases and at J to 4 bases, leaving 5 bases not matched to a gene. This CDR3 is CASSPGLASETQYF. The DNA for the CDR3 is TGTGCCAGCAGCCCGGGACTAGCCTCAGAGACCCAGTACTTC.

Points on this clone: The sample holds other DNA sequences that translate to the same CDR3. This sequence joins TRBV6-5 and TRBJ2-4, with D unresolved. The CDR3 is 13 amino acids. Germline V gene sequence: CDR1 MNHEY, CDR2 SVGAGI. The V end lost 2 bases, the J end lost 6 bases, and 8 bases lay between the germline ends. CDR3 amino acids: CASSYDRGNIQYF. Written as DNA, the CDR3 is TGTGCCAGCAGTTACGACCGCGGAAACATTCAGTACTTC.

This chain connects TRBV2 to TRBJ1-1; tentatively, D is TRBD1 (5 bases). The V gene's germline CDR1 is SNHLY and CDR2 FYNNEI. The V gene lost 6 bases and the J gene lost 1 base, with 9 bases spanning the gap. The CDR3 sequence is 13 residues long. CDR3 nucleotide sequence: TGTGCCAGCAGCAAGACAGAGAACACTGAAGCTTTCTTT. It specifies CASSKTENTEAFF.

V is TRBV11-3 and J is TRBJ2-2; 7 bases match TRBD2. Germline V CDR1 and CDR2: SGHNT, YENEEA. This CDR3 has 15 amino acids. V dropped 1 base and J dropped 1; count of bases not matched to a gene: 0. In DNA form, the CDR3 reads TGTGCCAGCAGCTTAGCTAGCGGGAACACCGGGGAGCTGTTTTTT. It yields the protein CASSLASGNTGELFF. Supplemented by reference TRBV11-3 and TRBJ2-2, the full variable domain reads EAGVVQSPRYKIIEKKQPVAFWCNPISGHNTLYWYLQNLGQGPELLIRYENEEAVDDSQLPKDRFSAERLKGVDSTLKIQPAELGDSAVYLCASSLASGNTGELFFGEGSRLTVL.

V and J are TRBV28 and TRBJ1-1; D is possibly TRBD1 (6 bases). The V gene lost 2 bases and the J gene lost 4 bases, with 20 bases spanning the gap. Germline V CDR1 and CDR2: MDHEN, SYDVKM. CDR3 length: 17 residues. The CDR3 DNA is TGTGCCAGCAGTTTAATGGGGGCAGTTAGGGATAGCACTGAAGCTTTCTTT. Amino acid sequence: CASSLMGAVRDSTEAFF.

The V gene is TRBV27, the J gene TRBJ2-6, with no clear D. Germline CDR1 and CDR2: MNHEY and SMNVEV (reference sequence). The V end lost 6 bases, the J end lost 1 base, and 7 bases lay between the germline ends. This CDR3 contains 14 residues. The CDR3 spells CASSTGSGANVLTF. In DNA, the CDR3 is TGTGCCAGCAGCACTGGTTCTGGGGCCAACGTCCTGACTTTC. Together with reference TRBV27 and TRBJ2-6, the CDR3 gives the full variable domain: EAQVTQNPRYLITVTGKKLTVTCSQNMNHEYMSWYRQDPGLGLRQIYYSMNVEVTDKGDVPEGYKVSRKEKRNFPLILESPSPNQTSLYFCASSTGSGANVLTFGAGSRLTVL.

The chain has TRBV30 and TRBJ1-5, with unresolved D. V was trimmed by 0 bases and J by 2 bases, leaving 11 bases between them. Germline CDR1 and CDR2: GTSNPN and SVGIG (reference sequence). The CDR3 contains 15 residues. This chain's CDR3 is CAWSVNMAGNQPQHF. As DNA, the CDR3 is TGTGCCTGGAGTGTCAACATGGCAGGCAATCAGCCCCAGCATTTT.

The genes are TRBV12-5 and TRBJ2-7; 11 bases align to TRBD2. With 7 bases clipped from V and 7 bases from J, the junction kept 12 bases outside the gene matches. The length of the CDR3 is 15 residues. CDR1 LGHNT and CDR2 FRNRAP come from the germline V gene. The CDR3 protein is CASAPLAGGSFEQYF. CDR3 nucleotide sequence: TGTGCTAGTGCCCCGCTAGCGGGAGGTTCGTTTGAGCAGTACTTC.

The chain recombines TRBV29-1 with TRBJ2-5; the match to TRBD1 covers 7 bases. The V gene's germline CDR1 is SQVTM and CDR2 ANQGSEA. The CDR3 contains 15 residues. With 7 bases clipped from V and 4 bases from J, the junction kept 15 bases outside the gene matches. The CDR3 DNA is TGCAGCGCTGTCTCCGACAGGGTAGCCCCAGAGACCCAGTACTTC. It translates to CSAVSDRVAPETQYF.